These T cell receptor beta chains were read from a single sample in a study of cytomegalovirus exposure and HLA in healthy donors. TCRdb's copy holds only in-frame clones and misses some; the assay was immunoSEQ multiplex PCR. The data hold about 160,000 clones, with approximately 96% observed a single time. Sequenced input: PBMCs. The receptors were gathered from a woman aged 18 to 35 in good health and CMV-seronegative. Each CDR3 is given with its conserved first and last residue. D genes are given only for firm matches. For some rows the clone size is stated as once, few or many, or as a class when expanded; others skip it.

CDR3aa: CASSVEEGGELFF; CDR3nt: TGTGCCAGCAGCGTAGAAGAGGGCGGGGAGCTGTTTTTT; v_gene: TRBV9; abundance: few; d_gene: NA; j_gene: TRBJ2-2
CDR3aa: CASSSPFGDLFYGYTF; CDR3nt: TGTGCCAGCAGCTCGCCTTTTGGAGATCTCTTCTATGGCTACACCTTC; v_gene: TRBV5-4; abundance: NA; d_gene: NA; j_gene: TRBJ1-2
CDR3aa: CASSQTGTGEAFF; CDR3nt: TGTGCCAGCAGCCAGACCGGGACAGGGGAAGCTTTCTTT; v_gene: TRBV7-9; abundance: NA; d_gene: TRBD1; j_gene: TRBJ1-1
CDR3aa: CASSPGTGKAAEAFF; CDR3nt: TGTGCCAGCTCACCGGGGACAGGGAAAGCGGCTGAAGCTTTCTTT; v_gene: TRBV18; abundance: NA; d_gene: TRBD1; j_gene: TRBJ1-1
CDR3aa: CDSRDRMKSPLHF; CDR3nt: TGCGACAGCAGGGACAGAATGAAATCACCCCTCCACTTT; v_gene: TRBV10-1; abundance: few; d_gene: TRBD1; j_gene: TRBJ1-6
CDR3aa: CASSPPGGTEAFF; CDR3nt: TGTGCCAGCTCACCCCCAGGGGGCACTGAAGCTTTCTTT; v_gene: TRBV18; abundance: NA; d_gene: TRBD1; j_gene: TRBJ1-1
CDR3aa: CASSQLMDRVDTEAFF; CDR3nt: TGCGCCAGCAGCCAACTCATGGACAGGGTGGACACTGAAGCTTTCTTT; v_gene: TRBV4-3; abundance: NA; d_gene: TRBD1; j_gene: TRBJ1-1
CDR3aa: CASSLGSGYYGYTF; CDR3nt: TGTGCCAGCAGCTTAGGTTCGGGGTACTATGGCTACACCTTC; v_gene: TRBV11-2; abundance: NA; d_gene: NA; j_gene: TRBJ1-2
CDR3aa: CASSLVPPGTASLGQYF; CDR3nt: TGTGCCAGCAGCTTAGTTCCCCCCGGGACAGCCAGCCTCGGGCAGTACTTC; v_gene: TRBV11-2; abundance: NA; d_gene: TRBD1; j_gene: TRBJ2-7
CDR3aa: CASSLVRATNEKLFF; CDR3nt: TGTGCCAGCAGTTTAGTGAGGGCTACTAATGAAAAACTGTTTTTT; v_gene: TRBV27; abundance: NA; d_gene: NA; j_gene: TRBJ1-4
CDR3aa: CASSMGLAGGLPYEQYF; CDR3nt: TGTGCCAGCAGTATGGGACTAGCGGGGGGTTTGCCCTACGAGCAGTACTTC; v_gene: TRBV5-6; abundance: NA; d_gene: TRBD2; j_gene: TRBJ2-7
CDR3aa: CASRGGLTDTQYF; CDR3nt: TGTGCCAGCAGGGGGGGGCTCACAGATACGCAGTATTTT; v_gene: TRBV6-1; abundance: NA; d_gene: NA; j_gene: TRBJ2-3
CDR3aa: CASSVESRDGGNTIYF; CDR3nt: TGTGCCAGCAGCGTAGAGTCCAGGGATGGTGGAAACACCATATATTTT; v_gene: TRBV9; abundance: NA; d_gene: NA; j_gene: TRBJ1-3
CDR3aa: CATSPGQGPSAYTF; CDR3nt: TGCGCCACAAGCCCGGGACAGGGACCTTCTGCCTACACCTTC; v_gene: TRBV5-1; abundance: NA; d_gene: TRBD1; j_gene: TRBJ1-2
CDR3aa: CASSLSGGNTEAFF; CDR3nt: TGTGCCAGCAGCTTATCCGGGGGGAACACTGAAGCTTTCTTT; v_gene: TRBV7-6; abundance: NA; d_gene: NA; j_gene: TRBJ1-1
CDR3aa: CASSYRGPGGLDEQYF; CDR3nt: TGTGCCAGCAGTTACAGGGGCCCGGGGGGTCTCGACGAGCAGTACTTC; v_gene: TRBV6-5; abundance: NA; d_gene: TRBD2; j_gene: TRBJ2-7
CDR3aa: CAWAGRPYGYTF; CDR3nt: TGTGCCTGGGCAGGTCGCCCTTATGGCTACACCTTC; v_gene: TRBV30; abundance: NA; d_gene: NA; j_gene: TRBJ1-2
CDR3aa: CASSLQGANQPQHF; CDR3nt: TGTGCCAGCAGTTTGCAGGGCGCCAATCAGCCCCAGCATTTT; v_gene: TRBV6-5; abundance: NA; d_gene: NA; j_gene: TRBJ1-5
CDR3aa: CASSLPSTSSYNEQFF; CDR3nt: TGCGCCAGCAGCTTGCCCTCAACGAGCTCCTACAATGAGCAGTTCTTC; v_gene: TRBV5-1; abundance: NA; d_gene: NA; j_gene: TRBJ2-1
CDR3aa: CASSFVEGYTGELFF; CDR3nt: TGTGCCAGCAGCTTTGTGGAGGGGTACACCGGGGAGCTGTTTTTT; v_gene: TRBV7-9; abundance: NA; d_gene: NA; j_gene: TRBJ2-2
CDR3aa: CASSATIAGRQETQYF; CDR3nt: TGTGCCAGCAGCGCCACCATAGCGGGGAGGCAAGAGACCCAGTACTTC; v_gene: TRBV7-3; abundance: once; d_gene: TRBD2; j_gene: TRBJ2-5
CDR3aa: CASSLEQGNTEAFF; CDR3nt: TGTGCCAGCAGTTTGGAACAGGGGAACACTGAAGCTTTCTTT; v_gene: TRBV6-1; abundance: NA; d_gene: NA; j_gene: TRBJ1-1
CDR3aa: CASSLGQGLYEQYF; CDR3nt: TGTGCCAGCAGCTTAGGACAGGGATTGTACGAGCAGTACTTC; v_gene: TRBV7-2; abundance: NA; d_gene: TRBD1; j_gene: TRBJ2-7
CDR3aa: CASSLSRTGNTEAFF; CDR3nt: TGTGCCAGCAGTTTATCGCGGACAGGTAACACTGAAGCTTTCTTT; v_gene: TRBV27; abundance: NA; d_gene: TRBD1; j_gene: TRBJ1-1
CDR3aa: CASSAGQATYGYTF; CDR3nt: TGTGCCAGCAGCGCCGGACAGGCCACCTATGGCTACACCTTC; v_gene: TRBV7-9; abundance: NA; d_gene: TRBD1; j_gene: TRBJ1-2
CDR3aa: CASSEGLAQTYNEQFF; CDR3nt: TGTGCCAGCAGTGAAGGCCTAGCGCAGACCTACAATGAGCAGTTCTTC; v_gene: TRBV25-1; abundance: NA; d_gene: NA; j_gene: TRBJ2-1
CDR3aa: CASSAADRQETQYF; CDR3nt: TGTGCCAGCAGCGCCGCGGACAGGCAAGAGACCCAGTACTTC; v_gene: TRBV9; abundance: NA; d_gene: TRBD1; j_gene: TRBJ2-5
CDR3aa: CASSNGSLRLSETQYF; CDR3nt: TGTGCCAGCAGCAATGGGTCATTGAGGCTCTCGGAGACCCAGTACTTC; v_gene: TRBV21-1; abundance: NA; d_gene: NA; j_gene: TRBJ2-5
CDR3aa: CASSTQPMGAVDLTDTQYF; CDR3nt: TGTGCCAGCAGCACGCAGCCCATGGGGGCCGTGGATCTGACGGATACGCAGTATTTT; v_gene: TRBV9; abundance: NA; d_gene: NA; j_gene: TRBJ2-3
CDR3aa: CASSRQGLGYEQYF; CDR3nt: TGTGCCAGCTCAAGACAGGGATTAGGATACGAGCAGTACTTC; v_gene: TRBV18; abundance: NA; d_gene: TRBD1; j_gene: TRBJ2-7
CDR3aa: CASSLYRTNYGYTF; CDR3nt: TGTGCCAGCAGTTTATACAGAACTAACTATGGCTACACCTTC; v_gene: TRBV6-5; abundance: NA; d_gene: NA; j_gene: TRBJ1-2
CDR3aa: CASSHDEKRGYTF; CDR3nt: TGTGCCAGCTCACATGATGAGAAGAGGGGCTACACCTTC; v_gene: TRBV18; abundance: once; d_gene: NA; j_gene: TRBJ1-2
CDR3aa: CASSDSSSGESDTQYF; CDR3nt: TGTGCCAGCAGTGACTCATCTAGCGGGGAGTCAGATACGCAGTATTTT; v_gene: TRBV6-4; abundance: once; d_gene: TRBD2; j_gene: TRBJ2-3
CDR3aa: CASSLPGGYNEQFF; CDR3nt: TGTGCCAGCAGCTTGCCGGGGGGATACAATGAGCAGTTCTTC; v_gene: TRBV5-6; abundance: NA; d_gene: TRBD2; j_gene: TRBJ2-1
CDR3aa: CASSPATGLYSPLHF; CDR3nt: TGTGCCAGCAGCCCCGCGACAGGGCTCTATTCACCCCTCCACTTT; v_gene: TRBV7-9; abundance: NA; d_gene: TRBD1; j_gene: TRBJ1-6
CDR3aa: CASSPGGSTRQYF; CDR3nt: TGCGCCAGCAGCCCCGGGGGGAGTACGCGGCAGTACTTC; v_gene: TRBV10-2; abundance: NA; d_gene: TRBD2; j_gene: TRBJ2-7
CDR3aa: CASSLDRGPFGYTF; CDR3nt: TGCGCCAGCAGCTTGGACAGGGGGCCCTTTGGCTACACCTTC; v_gene: TRBV5-1; abundance: NA; d_gene: TRBD1; j_gene: TRBJ1-2
CDR3aa: CASSVATGTGQETQYF; CDR3nt: TGTGCCAGCAGCGTAGCTACCGGGACAGGGCAAGAGACCCAGTACTTC; v_gene: TRBV9; abundance: NA; d_gene: TRBD1; j_gene: TRBJ2-5
CDR3aa: CASSVNPSGGGTDTQYF; CDR3nt: TGTGCCAGCAGCGTAAATCCTAGCGGGGGGGGCACAGATACGCAGTATTTT; v_gene: TRBV9; abundance: NA; d_gene: TRBD2; j_gene: TRBJ2-3
CDR3aa: CASSRDRVQPQHF; CDR3nt: TGTGCCAGCAGTCGGGACAGGGTTCAGCCCCAGCATTTT; v_gene: TRBV6-5; abundance: NA; d_gene: TRBD1; j_gene: TRBJ1-5